The next 28 T cell receptor beta chains were all read from a single sample in a study of identical twins. TCRdb reprocessed the 5' RACE reads via MiXCR and lists one record per CDR3 protein. This sample has more than 1.5 million distinct CDR3 sequences, with 32% found just once. The sample was cord blood. These receptors were taken from a newborn girl in good health.

With regard to this clonotype: Relative to the germline gene, one junction end is altered; a read error may explain this. This rearrangement joins TRBV28 to TRBJ1-1, with D perhaps matching TRBD1 (5 bases). This CDR3 spans 15 amino acids. Germline values: CDR1 MDHEN, CDR2 SYDVKM. The CDR3 loop reads CASSSRGGRNAEAFF. The CDR3 DNA sequence: TGTGCCAGCAGTTCTCGCGGGGGGAGGAACGCTGAAGCTTTCTTT.

The gene calls are TRBV10-3 and TRBJ2-5; 8 bases align to TRBD1. The CDR3 covers 12 residues. With 6 bases clipped from V and 3 bases from J, the junction kept 0 bases outside the gene matches. Germline lookup yields CDR1 ENHRY and CDR2 SYGVKD. The CDR3 region is CAIRDREETQYF. In DNA form, the CDR3 reads TGTGCCATCAGGGACAGGGAAGAGACCCAGTACTTC.

This clonotype came up a few times. This chain links TRBV7-9 with TRBJ2-5; TRBD2 matches at 13 bases. This CDR3 has 15 residues. Germline CDR1 and CDR2: SEHNR and FQNEAQ (reference sequence). Trimming removed 5 bases from V and 2 bases from J; junction bases left unmatched: 2. CDR3: CASSGTSGDQETQYF. For the CDR3, the DNA is TGTGCCAGCAGCGGGACTAGCGGGGATCAAGAGACCCAGTACTTC.

This clonotype was counted a single time. This rearrangement joins TRBV6-2 or TRBV6-3 to TRBJ2-4; 7 bases are shared with TRBD2. Germline lookup yields CDR1 MNHEY and CDR2 SVGEGT. V was clipped by 4 bases and J by 13 bases; unmatched bases: 13. This CDR3 is 14 amino acids long. The DNA for the CDR3 is TGTGCCAGCAGTTGGCGGGGGATCTACAATGAGCAGTACTTC. It is translated as CASSWRGIYNEQYF.

V usage is TRBV5-1 and J usage is TRBJ2-7, with 8 bases lining up with TRBD1. The CDR3 loop spans 13 amino acids. CDR1 is SGHRS, CDR2 YFSETQ, per germline. The trim removed 0 bases at V and 7 bases at J, leaving 3 bases unmatched. For the CDR3, the DNA is TGCGCCAGCAGCTTGGGACAGGGGTTTGAGCAGTACTTC. This sequence encodes CASSLGQGFEQYF. The full variable domain, its missing parts supplied by reference TRBV5-1 and TRBJ2-7, is KAGVTQTPRYLIKTRGQQVTLSCSPISGHRSVSWYQQTPGQGLQFLFEYFSETQRNKGNFPGRFSGRQFSNSRSEMNVSTLELGDSALYLCASSLGQGFEQYFGPGTRLTVT.

Notes on this clonotype: A read error may explain this, as a much larger clone is one base away. The J gene is TRBJ2-1, the V gene TRBV29-1; D gene ambiguous. The germline gives CDR1 SQVTM, CDR2 ANQGSEA. V was clipped by 4 bases and J by 10 bases, with 17 bases between them. The CDR3 length is 13 residues. DNA of the CDR3: TGCAGCGTTGTAGTGGTAGGTGTGTACGAGCAGTTCTTC. Amino acids: CSVVVVGVYEQFF.

Concerning this clonotype: A much larger clone differs from this one at a single base, so this may be a read error. V is TRBV29-1 and J is TRBJ2-3; maybe TRBD1 (5 bases). The CDR3 is made up of 13 amino acids. CDR1 and CDR2 from the germline V gene are SQVTM and ANQGSEA. The CDR3 here is CSAVPGSTGTQYF. The CDR3 nucleotides are TGCAGCGCAGTACCAGGGTCCACAGGTACGCAGTATTTT.

In its sample, this clonotype was seen a few times. The chain has TRBV20-1 and TRBJ2-3; D perhaps matches TRBD2 (6 bases). Germline V gene sequence: CDR1 DFQATT, CDR2 SNEGSKA (reference sequence). The CDR3 sequence is 14 residues long. With 2 bases removed from V and 4 bases from J, the gap between germline ends came to 13 bases. The DNA of the CDR3 is TGCAGTGCTAGAACTAGCAGGGTGGCAGATACGCAGTATTTT. Amino acid sequence: CSARTSRVADTQYF.

The chain combines TRBV3-1 with TRBJ1-2; D perhaps matches TRBD1 (6 bases). The CDR3 loop spans 15 amino acids. Between the trimmed V and J ends, which lost 1 base and 2 bases, there was a span of 11 bases. Germline V CDR1 and CDR2: LGHDT, YNNKEL (reference sequence). The CDR3 bases are TGTGCCAGCAGCCAAGTACAGGGCAGGAACTATGGCTACACCTTC. Amino acid sequence: CASSQVQGRNYGYTF.

J is TRBJ2-1 and V is TRBV9; possible D gene TRBD2, 6 bases. The J call may be incorrect, as the DNA end agrees better with TRBJ2-7. The germline V gene has CDR1 SGDLS and CDR2 YYNGEE. CDR3 size: 15 residues. The CDR3 DNA reads as TGTGCCAGCAGCGGTAGCGGAAAAACCTACAATGAGCAGTACTTC. Its translation: CASSGSGKTYNEQYF.

This clonotype was seen a few times. The chain employs TRBV5-4 and TRBJ2-3; 12 positions match TRBD2. Germline loops: CDR1 SGHNT, CDR2 YYREEE (reference sequence). The CDR3 has 16 amino acids. After removal of 4 bases from V and 8 bases from J, the junction contained 11 bases not matched to a gene. In DNA form, the CDR3 reads TGTGCCAGCAGCCGCACTAGCGGGAGGCCCTTGGGTACGCAGTATTTT. It encodes CASSRTSGRPLGTQYF.

The chain employs TRBV7-9 and TRBJ1-2, with D hard to call. The CDR3 spans 17 residues. Trimming cost V 5 bases and J 2 bases, with 21 bases left between them. Germline V gives CDR1 SEHNR, CDR2 FQNEAQ (reference sequence). The CDR3, as DNA: TGTGCCAGCAGCCCGTTGAGTGGAGCTGGATTCAACTATGGCTACACCTTC. Its translation is CASSPLSGAGFNYGYTF.

This clonotype appeared a few times. This rearrangement joins TRBV6-1 to TRBJ2-1; D is undetermined. CDR1 and CDR2 (germline): MNHNS, SASEGT. V was shortened by 7 bases and J by 10 bases, with 11 bases between the two germline ends. The CDR3 runs 11 residues. The CDR3 loop reads CASTRIWEQFF. CDR3 nucleotides: TGTGCCAGCACCCGAATATGGGAGCAGTTCTTC.

The chain has TRBV6-4 and TRBJ1-6, with no clear D. Per germline, CDR1 MRHNA and CDR2 SNTAGT. The CDR3 covers 14 residues. Between the trimmed V and J ends, which lost 0 bases and 9 bases, there was a span of 9 bases. The chain's CDR3 is CASSDSLSRSPLHF. As DNA, the CDR3 is TGTGCCAGCAGTGACTCGCTCTCCCGTTCACCCCTCCACTTT.

The rearrangement uses TRBV3-1 and TRBJ2-1, with 10 positions matching TRBD1. Gene TRBJ2-7 matches the end of the DNA better, so the J call may be wrong. This CDR3 contains 21 residues. Germline V gives CDR1 LGHDT, CDR2 YNNKEL (reference sequence). The CDR3 loop is CASSPSSRDRGYEVSYNEQYF. In DNA form, the CDR3 reads TGTGCCAGCAGCCCTTCATCGCGGGACAGGGGATATGAGGTCTCCTACAATGAGCAGTACTTC.

The gene calls are TRBV7-6 and TRBJ2-7; maybe TRBD1 (6 bases). This CDR3 is 15 amino acids long. Germline V CDR1 and CDR2: SGHVS, FNYEAQ. V was clipped by 2 bases and J by 2 bases, with 13 bases between them. CDR3 coding DNA: TGTGCCAGCAGCTTATTACTAGAGGGGGCCTACGAGCAGTACTTC. Its protein is CASSLLLEGAYEQYF.

The V call is TRBV25-1, the J call TRBJ2-5; 8 bases align to TRBD2. The germline gives CDR1 MGHDK, CDR2 SYGVNS. CDR3 length: 13 residues. J was trimmed by 11 bases and V by 3 bases; bases with no gene match: 8. The CDR3 DNA reads TGTGCCAGCAGTGAGCCGGGGGGGAATGAGCAGTACTTC. Encoded protein: CASSEPGGNEQYF.

On this clonotype itself: The junction departs from the called germline gene at one end, perhaps through a read error. This chain's CDR3 is CSASWEAYSYTF. The CDR3 DNA reads as TGCAGTGCTAGCTGGGAGGCCTATAGCTACACCTTC. The V and J genes are TRBV20-1 and TRBJ1-2; D not certain. Per the germline V gene, CDR1 is DFQATT and CDR2 is SNEGSKA (reference sequence). CDR3 length equals 12 residues.

The chain is built from TRBV7-2 and TRBJ1-4, with D tentatively TRBD1 (6 bases). The germline V gene encodes CDR1 SGHTA and CDR2 FQGNSA. V was cut by 2 bases and J by 2 bases, with 15 bases left in between. The CDR3 has 17 amino acids. CDR3: CASSLIRTAHTNEKLFF. CDR3 coding DNA: TGTGCCAGCAGCTTAATTCGGACAGCCCATACTAATGAAAAACTGTTTTTT.

The chain employs TRBV7-6 and TRBJ2-2, with D hard to call. This CDR3 has 12 residues. Per the germline V gene, CDR1 is SGHVS and CDR2 is FNYEAQ. The V end lost 9 bases, the J end lost 3 bases, and 8 bases lay between the germline ends. The CDR3, as DNA: TGTGCCAGTGGTATGCACACCGGGGAGCTGTTTTTT. It specifies CASGMHTGELFF.

The CDR3 bases are TGTGCCAGCCGGGTCCCTAATGAAAAACTGTTTTTT. Encoded protein: CASRVPNEKLFF. V usage is TRBV28 and J usage is TRBJ1-4; no reliable D call. Looked up from germline, CDR1 is MDHEN and CDR2 is SYDVKM. V was trimmed by 8 bases and J by 3 bases, leaving 7 bases between them. This CDR3 contains 12 residues.

The chain joins TRBV28 to TRBJ2-5, with D maybe TRBD2 (5 bases). The germline V gene has CDR1 MDHEN and CDR2 SYDVKM. CDR3 length equals 15 residues. V was clipped by 3 bases and J by 2 bases, with 13 bases between them. The CDR3 bases are TGTGCCAGCAGTTTGTCGGGGAGCCATCAAGAGACCCAGTACTTC. This codes for CASSLSGSHQETQYF.

The chain carries TRBV28 and TRBJ2-7, with D maybe TRBD1 (6 bases). Germline CDR1 MDHEN, CDR2 SYDVKM. CDR3 length: 15 amino acids. Trimming shortened V by 7 bases and J by 0 bases, and 16 bases separated the two germline ends. The CDR3 region is CASIPPRGSSYEQYF. CDR3 DNA sequence: TGTGCCAGCATCCCGCCCAGGGGAAGCTCCTACGAGCAGTACTTC.

On this clonotype: One end of the junction fails to match germline, which may point to a read error. The rearrangement joins TRBV5-1 to TRBJ2-1; D is perhaps TRBD1 or TRBD2 (5 bases each). The CDR3 is 14 residues long. The germline CDR1 and CDR2 sequences are SGHRS and YFSETQ. The CDR3, as DNA: TGCGCCAGCAAAGGGACCCTATCCTACAATGAGCGGTTCTTC. Residues: CASKGTLSYNERFF. Full variable domain (missing parts from reference TRBV5-1 and TRBJ2-1): KAGVTQTPRYLIKTRGQQVTLSCSPISGHRSVSWYQQTPGQGLQFLFEYFSETQRNKGNFPGRFSGRQFSNSRSEMNVSTLELGDSALYLCASKGTLSYNERFFGPGTRLTVL.

Concerning this clonotype itself: A junction end diverges from the germline sequence, so it may reflect a read error. The chain links TRBV29-1 to TRBJ2-1; tentative D call: TRBD1 (6 bases). Germline V gene sequence: CDR1 SQVTM, CDR2 ANQGSEA. This CDR3 contains 13 residues. The CDR3 DNA reads as TGCAGCGGAGTGGGGGCCTCCTACAATGGGCAGTTCTTC. Residues: CSGVGASYNGQFF.

This clonotype was seen a handful of times. The V call is TRBV4-1, the J call TRBJ2-5; D is uncertain. Trimming took 0 bases from V and 8 from J, leaving 10 bases between them. The length of the CDR3 is 13 residues. CDR1 is MGHRA, CDR2 YSYEKL, per germline. In DNA form, the CDR3 reads TGCGCCAGCAGCCAAGAGGTTGGCGGTACCCAGTACTTC. Amino acids: CASSQEVGGTQYF.

This clonotype has a count of ten or more. The V and J genes are TRBV20-1 and TRBJ2-5; D gene unclear. This CDR3 comprises 12 residues. Deletions cut 8 bases from V and 5 bases from J, with 15 bases between. Per germline, CDR1 DFQATT and CDR2 SNEGSKA (reference sequence). This CDR3 is CSTDIGRETQYF. CDR3 sequence (DNA): TGCAGTACAGACATTGGCCGGGAGACCCAGTACTTC.

This clonotype was seen just once. V and J are TRBV4-2 and TRBJ2-7; D is unresolved. V was cut by 0 bases and J by 3 bases, with 9 bases left in between. Germline V gives CDR1 LGHNA, CDR2 YNFKEQ. CDR3 length: 14 residues. CDR3 DNA: TGTGCCAGCAGCCAAGATACCAGTCACTACGAGCAGTACTTC. It translates to CASSQDTSHYEQYF.